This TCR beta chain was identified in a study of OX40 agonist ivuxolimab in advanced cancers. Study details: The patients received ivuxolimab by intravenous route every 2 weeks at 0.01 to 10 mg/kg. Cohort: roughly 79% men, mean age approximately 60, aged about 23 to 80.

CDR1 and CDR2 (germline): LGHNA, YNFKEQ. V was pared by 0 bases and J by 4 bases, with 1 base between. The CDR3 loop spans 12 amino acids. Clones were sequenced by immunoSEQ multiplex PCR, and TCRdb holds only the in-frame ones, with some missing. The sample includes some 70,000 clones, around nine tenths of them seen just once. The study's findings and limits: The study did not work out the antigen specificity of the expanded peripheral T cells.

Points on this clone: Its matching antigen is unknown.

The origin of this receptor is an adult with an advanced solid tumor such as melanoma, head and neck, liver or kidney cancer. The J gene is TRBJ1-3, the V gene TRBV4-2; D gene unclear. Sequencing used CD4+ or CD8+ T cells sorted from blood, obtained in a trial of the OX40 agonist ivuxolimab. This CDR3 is CASSQEGNTIYF. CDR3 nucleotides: TGTGCCAGCAGCCAAGAGGGAAACACCATATATTTT.